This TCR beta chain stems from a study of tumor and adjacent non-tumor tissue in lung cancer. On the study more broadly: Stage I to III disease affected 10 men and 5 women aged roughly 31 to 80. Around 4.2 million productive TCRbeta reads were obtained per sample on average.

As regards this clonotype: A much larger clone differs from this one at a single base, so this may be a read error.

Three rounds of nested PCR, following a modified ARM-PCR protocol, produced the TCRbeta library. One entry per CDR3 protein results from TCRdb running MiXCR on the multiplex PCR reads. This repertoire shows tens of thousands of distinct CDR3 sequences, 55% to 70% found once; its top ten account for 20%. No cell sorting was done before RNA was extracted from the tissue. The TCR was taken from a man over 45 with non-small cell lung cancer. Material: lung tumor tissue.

Here the CDR3 reads CASSGTGPRSGYTF. Written as DNA, the CDR3 is TGTGCCAGCAGTGGAACAGGACCACGGAGCGGCTACACCTTC. This chain uses TRBV6-1 with TRBJ1-2, with D possibly being TRBD1 (5 bases). The CDR3 has 14 residues. CDR1 and CDR2 (germline): MNHNS, SASEGT. V lost 4 bases to trimming and J lost 8 bases, with 17 bases between them.